Presented here are 29 T cell receptor beta chains from one specimen sequenced in a study of T cells in Graves' hyperthyroidism and ophthalmopathy. RNA transcripts served as the template for amplifying TCR beta CDR3 regions. HTBI primers were the set used in a first-round RT-PCR of the TCR CDR3. TCRdb itself ran the multiplex PCR reads through MiXCR, one entry per CDR3 protein. The table records approximately 260,000 distinct CDR3 sequences, roughly 15% of them present only once. The sample taken for sequencing was blood. These receptors came from a woman aged 50 to 60 with Graves' hyperthyroidism that later progressed to Graves' ophthalmopathy.

V gene TRBV5-1 combines with J gene TRBJ2-7; no firm D call. V was cut by 0 bases and J by 0 bases, with 10 bases left in between. Germline loops: CDR1 SGHRS, CDR2 YFSETQ. CDR3 length: 15 residues. The DNA for the CDR3 is TGCGCCAGCAGCTTGGAACGAGGAAACTCCTACGAGCAGTACTTC. It specifies CASSLERGNSYEQYF.

V gene TRBV29-1 combines with J gene TRBJ1-5, with D perhaps TRBD1 (6 bases). Germline V lookup: CDR1 SQVTM, CDR2 ANQGSEA. This CDR3 region has 16 residues. V was shortened by 1 base and J by 2 bases, with 15 bases between the two germline ends. The CDR3 DNA is TGCAGCGTTGAAGTAGCGGGGGCGGTGGGCAATCAGCCCCAGCATTTT. It translates to CSVEVAGAVGNQPQHF.

This clonotype was counted many times. The V and J genes are TRBV24-1 and TRBJ1-5; 7 nucleotides agree with TRBD1. The germline CDR1 and CDR2 sequences are KGHDR and SFDVKD. The CDR3 length is 15 residues. The ends lost 3 bases at V and 7 bases at J; junction bases unmatched: 8. CDR3 nucleotides: TGTGCCACCAGTGATGACAGGGATGGTAGGCAGCCCCAGCATTTT. Translating gives CATSDDRDGRQPQHF.

The sample holds a few counts of this clonotype. The chain links TRBV28 to TRBJ2-5; D gene uncertain. Germline lookup yields CDR1 MDHEN and CDR2 SYDVKM. CDR3 length equals 11 residues. CDR3 bases: TGTGCGATAGAGCGTAGGGAGACCCAGTACTTC. Translated, it gives CAIERRETQYF.

This clonotype was picked up many times. The chain is built from TRBV5-1 and TRBJ1-2, with no clear D. Germline lookup yields CDR1 SGHRS and CDR2 YFSETQ. This CDR3 has 13 amino acids. V shed 0 bases and J shed 3 bases, with 6 bases lying between them. The DNA of the CDR3 is TGCGCCAGCAGCTTGGGACGGGACTATGGCTACACCTTC. Translating gives CASSLGRDYGYTF. Drawing the rest from reference TRBV5-1 and TRBJ1-2, the complete variable domain is KAGVTQTPRYLIKTRGQQVTLSCSPISGHRSVSWYQQTPGQGLQFLFEYFSETQRNKGNFPGRFSGRQFSNSRSEMNVSTLELGDSALYLCASSLGRDYGYTFGSGTRLTVV.

This clonotype occurred many times. The chain employs TRBV6-1 and TRBJ2-7, with D perhaps TRBD2 (5 bases). The CDR3 spans 13 residues. The germline CDR1 and CDR2 sequences are MNHNS and SASEGT. Trimming pared 0 bases from V and 6 bases from J, leaving 9 bases between. This CDR3 reads CASSEAMRVEQYF. CDR3 coding DNA: TGTGCCAGCAGTGAAGCAATGCGGGTCGAGCAGTACTTC.

The chain carries TRBV10-3 and TRBJ1-2; D gene unclear. Trimming pared 4 bases from V and 2 bases from J, leaving 20 bases between. Germline lookup yields CDR1 ENHRY and CDR2 SYGVKD. The length of the CDR3 is 17 residues. The DNA for the CDR3 is TGTGCCATCAGTGCGGTCGACGAAAAACGGATCAACTATGGCTACACCTTC. Translated, it gives CAISAVDEKRINYGYTF.

A few counts support this clonotype. The chain is built from TRBV5-6 and TRBJ1-1; D is undetermined. Germline lookup yields CDR1 SGHDT and CDR2 YYEEEE. Trimming removed 3 bases from V and 7 bases from J, with 7 bases in between. This CDR3 has 11 amino acids. CDR3 region: CASSYKGEAFF. The CDR3 DNA is TGTGCCAGCAGCTATAAGGGTGAAGCTTTCTTT.

This clonotype was counted between two and nine times. This chain links TRBV4-2 with TRBJ2-5, with 12 bases aligning to TRBD2. CDR1 is LGHNA and CDR2 is YNFKEQ in the germline V gene. The CDR3 sequence is 16 residues long. V was clipped by 0 bases and J by 1 base; unmatched bases: 0. The DNA of the CDR3 is TGTGCCAGCAGCCAAGAACTAGCGGGGGGCCAAGAGACCCAGTACTTC. Encoded protein: CASSQELAGGQETQYF.

The sample holds many counts of this clonotype. The rearrangement joins TRBV28 to TRBJ1-6; D perhaps matches TRBD1 (6 bases). Germline loops: CDR1 MDHEN, CDR2 SYDVKM. CDR3 length: 13 amino acids. The V end lost 4 bases, the J end lost 8 bases, and 9 bases lay between the germline ends. CDR3 region: CASSSRQDSPLHF. CDR3 DNA sequence: TGTGCCAGCAGTTCACGACAGGATTCACCCCTCCACTTT.

The table lists this clonotype with many counts. The V call is TRBV7-3, the J call TRBJ2-3; tentative D call: TRBD2 (6 bases). In germline, CDR1 is SGHTA, CDR2 FQGTGA. The length of the CDR3 is 14 residues. V shed 2 bases and J shed 4 bases, with 10 bases lying between them. CDR3 region: CASSLLGSADTQYF. CDR3 nucleotide sequence: TGTGCCAGCAGCTTACTCGGGAGTGCAGATACGCAGTATTTT.

This chain uses TRBV7-9 with TRBJ1-6; D gene unclear. Trimming left V 2 bases short and J 10 bases short, with 15 bases between. CDR3 size: 15 residues. CDR1 and CDR2 (germline): SEHNR, FQNEAQ (reference sequence). The CDR3 spells CASSLYRDGESPLHF. Here the CDR3 DNA reads TGTGCCAGCAGCTTATATAGGGATGGAGAGTCACCCCTCCACTTT.

On this clonotype itself: One base away lies a much larger clone, so this may be a sequencing read error. The chain couples TRBV9 to TRBJ2-1; 9 bases are shared with TRBD1. Trimming cost V 2 bases and J 6 bases; bases outside gene matches: 6. In germline, CDR1 is SGDLS, CDR2 YYNGEE. The CDR3 length is 15 residues. The CDR3, as DNA: TGTGCCAGCAGCGTTACAGGGGGCAAGTCCAATGAGCAGTTCTTC. It translates to CASSVTGGKSNEQFF.

In this sample, this clonotype turned up many times. This chain links TRBV28 with TRBJ1-1; D is possibly TRBD1 (5 bases). CDR1 and CDR2 (germline): MDHEN, SYDVKM. V gave up 9 bases and J gave up 3 bases, with 14 bases separating them. CDR3 length: 13 amino acids. CDR3 coding DNA: TGTGCCAGTCACTTTTGGGGGGACACTGAAGCTTTCTTT. Encoded protein: CASHFWGDTEAFF.

The sample holds many counts of this clonotype. V usage is TRBV11-2 and J usage is TRBJ2-1; D perhaps matches TRBD1 (5 bases). Per germline, CDR1 SGHAT and CDR2 FQNNGV. V lost 5 bases and J 2 bases, leaving 16 bases between the germline ends. The CDR3 runs 16 residues. The CDR3 loop is CASSPDLVGAYNEQFF. CDR3 in DNA: TGTGCCAGCAGCCCAGACCTCGTAGGGGCCTACAATGAGCAGTTCTTC.

Ten or more counts support this clonotype. The chain has TRBV28 and TRBJ1-1, with a possible D match to TRBD1 (5 bases). V lost 3 bases and J 9 bases, leaving 14 bases between the germline ends. Per the germline V gene, CDR1 is MDHEN and CDR2 is SYDVKM. The CDR3 is 13 residues long. The CDR3 DNA follows: TGTGCCAGCAGTTTTTCGGGGGGAGGGAAAGCTTTCTTT. Protein product: CASSFSGGGKAFF.

In this sample, this clonotype turned up many times. The chain carries TRBV2 and TRBJ1-1; perhaps TRBD1 as D (5 bases). There are 12 residues in the CDR3. Germline CDR1 is SNHLY and CDR2 is FYNNEI. Trimming took off 8 bases at V and 1 base at J, with 8 bases between the two ends. CDR3 residues: CASGRANTEAFF. Written as DNA, the CDR3 is TGTGCCAGCGGCAGGGCGAACACTGAAGCTTTCTTT.

This clonotype was observed at least ten times. J is TRBJ1-5 and V is TRBV18, with D tentatively TRBD1 (6 bases). V dropped 2 bases and J dropped 2 bases, with 7 bases sitting between them. This CDR3 spans 14 amino acids. Germline V gene data show CDR1 as KGHSH and CDR2 as LQKENI. The CDR3, as DNA: TGTGCCAGCTCACCATCAGGGGGCAATCAGCCCCAGCATTTT. Its protein product is CASSPSGGNQPQHF.

This clonotype was detected many times. V usage is TRBV6-6 and J usage is TRBJ1-5; D not resolved. The CDR3 extends over 17 amino acids. Germline CDR1 and CDR2: MNHNY and SVGAGI (reference sequence). With 2 bases removed from V and 4 bases from J, the gap between germline ends came to 18 bases. The chain's CDR3 is CASSYPRAGLSNQPQHF. The CDR3 DNA is TGTGCCAGCAGTTACCCCCGGGCAGGATTATCGAATCAGCCCCAGCATTTT.

This clonotype was seen ten or more times. This chain connects TRBV28 to TRBJ2-7, with D possibly matching TRBD2 (6 bases). The germline V and J ends were trimmed by 11 bases and 2 bases, with 28 bases remaining between them. CDR3 length equals 17 residues. Germline CDR1 reads MDHEN; CDR2 reads SYDVKM. CDR3 DNA sequence: TGTGCCCGTCCCCTCCTTTTTATCGGGACGGGGGCCTACGAGCAGTACTTC. It yields the protein CARPLLFIGTGAYEQYF.

The V gene is TRBV5-5, the J gene TRBJ1-1, with 8 bases lining up with TRBD1. Germline V lookup: CDR1 SGHKS, CDR2 YYEKEE (reference sequence). This CDR3 is 16 amino acids long. Unmatched junction bases numbered 9, after V lost 4 bases and J lost 1 base. The CDR3 nucleotides read TGTGCCAGCAGCCGGGGTTCCGGGACAGGGAACACTGAAGCTTTCTTT. Translated: CASSRGSGTGNTEAFF. The full variable domain, in which reference TRBV5-5 and TRBJ1-1 provide the parts outside the CDR3, is DAGVTQSPTHLIKTRGQQVTLRCSPISGHKSVSWYQQVLGQGPQFIFQYYEKEERGRGNFPDRFSARQFPNYSSELNVNALLLGDSALYLCASSRGSGTGNTEAFFGQGTRLTVV.

This clonotype was recorded at least ten times. V usage is TRBV28 and J usage is TRBJ2-2, with 7 bases aligning to TRBD2. The CDR3 has 15 residues. V lost 9 bases, J lost 0 bases, and 7 bases stayed unmatched. Germline V CDR1 and CDR2: MDHEN, SYDVKM. The CDR3 DNA is TGTGCCAGTTCACCGGGACTACCGAACACCGGGGAGCTGTTTTTT. This gives the protein CASSPGLPNTGELFF.

This clonotype was seen ten or more times. The gene calls are TRBV5-1 and TRBJ2-6; 9 bases are a match to TRBD1. Germline V gene lookup returns CDR1 SGHRS and CDR2 YFSETQ. The CDR3 length is 17 residues. The V segment lost 7 bases and the J segment 0 bases; nucleotides outside the gene matches: 8. Here the CDR3 reads CASSGTGSSSGANVLTF. The CDR3 nucleotides read TGCGCCAGCTCCGGGACAGGGTCTAGCTCTGGGGCCAACGTCCTGACTTTC.

This clonotype was detected a few times. This chain uses TRBV9 with TRBJ2-7; 8 positions agree with TRBD1. Looked up from germline, CDR1 is SGDLS and CDR2 is YYNGEE. The V segment lost 0 bases and the J segment 0 bases; nucleotides outside the gene matches: 5. This CDR3 has 16 residues. CDR3 protein: CASSVAGGTGSYEQYF. The DNA of the CDR3 is TGTGCCAGCAGCGTAGCTGGGGGGACAGGCTCCTACGAGCAGTACTTC.

This clonotype was found many times. The chain recombines TRBV9 with TRBJ2-1; possibly TRBD1 or TRBD2 for D (5 bases each). The CDR3 spans 18 residues. V lost 4 bases and J 0 bases, leaving 20 bases between the germline ends. CDR1 and CDR2 from the germline V gene are SGDLS and YYNGEE. The CDR3 coding sequence is TGTGCCAGCAGCCCACGCCGGGACCCAGACCCCTCCTACAATGAGCAGTTCTTC. This translates into CASSPRRDPDPSYNEQFF.

A remark on this clonotype: A much larger clone differs from this one at a single base, so this may be a read error. The rearrangement links TRBV2 to TRBJ2-2, with D perhaps TRBD1 (5 bases). The CDR3 is 12 amino acids. Germline CDR1 SNHLY, CDR2 FYNNEI. The CDR3 region is CAGRVSTGELFF. CDR3 nucleotide sequence: TGTGCCGGCAGGGTTAGCACCGGGGAGCTGTTTTTT.

As regards this clonotype: Sequence at one end of the junction differs from germline and may be a read error. The chain has TRBV20-1 and TRBJ2-7; 8 nucleotides match TRBD2. Germline V lookup: CDR1 DFQATT, CDR2 SNEGSKA (reference sequence). The CDR3 loop spans 14 amino acids. CDR3 in amino acids: CSALERESSYEQYF. The CDR3 DNA reads TGCAGTGCTCTCGAGCGGGAGTCTTCCTACGAACAGTACTTC.

This clonotype showed up many times. This sequence joins TRBV27 and TRBJ1-2; D is unresolved. Germline-derived CDR1 and CDR2 are MNHEY and SMNVEV (reference sequence). Trimming removed 4 bases at V and 0 bases at J, with 3 bases between. The CDR3 extends over 12 amino acids. In DNA, the CDR3 is TGTGCCAGCAGTTCGTCTAACTATGGCTACACCTTC. It codes for CASSSSNYGYTF.

In its sample, this clonotype was seen many times. The chain employs TRBV5-6 and TRBJ1-1; possibly TRBD1 for D (5 bases). The CDR3 loop spans 16 amino acids. CDR1 and CDR2 from the germline V gene are SGHDT and YYEEEE. V was clipped by 0 bases and J by 0 bases, with 12 bases between them. The CDR3 is CASSLVTGVLNTEAFF. CDR3 sequence (DNA): TGTGCCAGCAGCTTGGTCACAGGTGTTTTGAACACTGAAGCTTTCTTT.